This entry describes one TCR beta chain. CDR3 length: 15 residues. Germline-derived CDR1 and CDR2 are SGHAT and FQNNGV. Losses at the gene ends were 1 base for V and 7 bases for J; bases not matched to a gene: 6. This entry is derived from a study of blood T cell repertoires in COVID-19. Study information: Samples came from the United States, Italy and Spain, spanning acute and convalescent COVID-19.

Study processing details: Nucleated cell number was recorded as an estimate derived from reference gene primer amplification. Repertoires were generated with immunoSEQ multiplex PCR, while TCRdb's copy carries only in-frame clones and drops some. V, J and clone size reflect that table, while D and trimming were determined from the DNA. The sample has around 270,000 clones, around nine tenths seen once. Sequencing input: peripheral blood. The receptor was isolated from a man aged 40-50 years who had recovered from COVID-19. The chain links TRBV11-2 to TRBJ1-2, with 10 bases aligning to TRBD1. The CDR3 is CASSLVGTGAFGYTF. Here the CDR3 DNA reads TGTGCCAGCAGCTTAGTTGGGACAGGGGCATTTGGCTACACCTTC. Based on the CDR3 plus reference TRBV11-2 and TRBJ1-2, the full variable domain is EAGVAQSPRYKIIEKRQSVAFWCNPISGHATLYWYQQILGQGPKLLIQFQNNGVVDDSQLPKDRFSAERLKGVDSTLKIQPAKLEDSAVYLCASSLVGTGAFGYTFGSGTRLTVV.